The sequence of this T cell receptor beta chain was determined in a study of blood T cell repertoires in COVID-19. The method was immunoSEQ multiplex PCR; TCRdb's version includes in-frame clones alone and lacks a portion of them. Here the sample spans approximately 440,000 clones, 70% to 90% being singletons. Germline loops: CDR1 SGHDT, CDR2 YYEEEE. V was cut by 4 bases and J by 2 bases, with 12 bases left in between. The CDR3 sequence is 14 residues long. The source material was peripheral blood. This sequence originates from a woman aged 45-59 years with COVID-19, enrolled during active disease. This chain connects TRBV5-6 to TRBJ1-2; the D is unclear. The DNA of the CDR3 is TGTGCCAGCAGCGACGACGGACTGAACTATGGCTACACCTTC. Translation: CASSDDGLNYGYTF.